The source of this T cell receptor beta chain is a study of cytomegalovirus exposure and HLA in healthy donors. This PCR relied on a set of 60 Vbeta primers and 13 Jbeta primers. This table comes from immunoSEQ multiplex PCR, and its TCRdb copy is limited to in-frame clones, with some not included. The sample yields approximately 100,000 clones, 85% seen once. Germline V CDR1 and CDR2: MGHRA, YSYEKL. Germline trimming cut 6 bases from V and 2 bases from J; bases unmatched to any gene: 14. The CDR3 loop spans 18 amino acids. To note about this clone: Its target is not known.

Study outcomes and limitations: For most TCR sequences rarity was the rule, although some public TCRs occurred in many donors. Sequencing had likely introduced a cluster of highly shared sequence variants as an artifact.

All donors participated as healthy donors of bone marrow. The rearrangement links TRBV4-1 to TRBJ2-5; 11 positions match TRBD2. The receptor was isolated from a man aged 40-55 years in good health and CMV-seropositive. The material sequenced was PBMCs. The CDR3 loop reads CASSQGAVAGGIQETQYF. The CDR3 region has the DNA TGCGCCAGCAGTCAGGGGGCCGTAGCGGGGGGGATTCAAGAGACCCAGTACTTC.